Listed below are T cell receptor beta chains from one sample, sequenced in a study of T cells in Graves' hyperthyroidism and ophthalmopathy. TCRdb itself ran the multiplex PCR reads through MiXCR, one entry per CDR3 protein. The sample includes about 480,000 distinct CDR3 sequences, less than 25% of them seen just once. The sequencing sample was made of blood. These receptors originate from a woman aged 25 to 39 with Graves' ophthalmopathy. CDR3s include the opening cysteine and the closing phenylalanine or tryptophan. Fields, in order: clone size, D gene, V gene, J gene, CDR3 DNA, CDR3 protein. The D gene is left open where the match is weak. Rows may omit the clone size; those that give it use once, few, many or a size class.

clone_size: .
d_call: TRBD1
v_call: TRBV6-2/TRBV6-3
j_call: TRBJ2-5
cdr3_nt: TGTGCCAGCCGTTCCACAGACAGGGGGCGATGGGGTAGAGAGACCCAGTACTTC
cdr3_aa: CASRSTDRGRWGRETQYF

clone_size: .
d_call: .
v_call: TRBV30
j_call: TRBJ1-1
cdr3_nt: TGTGCCTGGAGTGTGGGGCGGATGAACACTGAAGCTTTCTTT
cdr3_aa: CAWSVGRMNTEAFF

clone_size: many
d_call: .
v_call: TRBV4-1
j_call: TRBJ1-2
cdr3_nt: TGCGCCAGCAGCCAAGAATTCGGGTTTACTGGCTACACCTTC
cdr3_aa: CASSQEFGFTGYTF

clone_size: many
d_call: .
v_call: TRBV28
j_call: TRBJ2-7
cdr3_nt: TGTGCCAGCAGTTTCTCTAGCCCCTACGAGCAGTACTTC
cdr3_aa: CASSFSSPYEQYF

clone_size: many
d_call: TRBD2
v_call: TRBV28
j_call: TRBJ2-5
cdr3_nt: TGTGCCAGCACCCGGGGGGGCCAAGAGACCCAGTACTTC
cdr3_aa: CASTRGGQETQYF

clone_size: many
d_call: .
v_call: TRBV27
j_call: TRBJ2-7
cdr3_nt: TGTGCCAGCAACCCGACCCGGGTAGAAGTGGGTGAGCAGTACTTC
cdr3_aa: CASNPTRVEVGEQYF

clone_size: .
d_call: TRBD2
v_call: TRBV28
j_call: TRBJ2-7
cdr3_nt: TGTGCCAGCAGCGGGACTAGCGGGAGGGCCTACGAGCAGTACTTC
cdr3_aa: CASSGTSGRAYEQYF

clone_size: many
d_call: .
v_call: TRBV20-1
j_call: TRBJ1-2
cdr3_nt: TGCAGTGCCGATGACAGGAGAAACTATGGCTACACCTTC
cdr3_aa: CSADDRRNYGYTF

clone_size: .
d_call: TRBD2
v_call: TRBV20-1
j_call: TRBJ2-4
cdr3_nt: TGCAGTGCTAGAGATCCCCTAGCGGTGGGTGACATTCAGTACTTC
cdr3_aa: CSARDPLAVGDIQYF

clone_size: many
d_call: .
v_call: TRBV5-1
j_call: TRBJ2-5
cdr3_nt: TGCGCCAGCAGTGTGGGGGAGGCTGAGACCCAGTACTTC
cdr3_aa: CASSVGEAETQYF

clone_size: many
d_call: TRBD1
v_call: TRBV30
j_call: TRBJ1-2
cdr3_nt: TGTGCCTGGAGGGGGACAGGGATTATCTATGGCTACACCTTC
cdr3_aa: CAWRGTGIIYGYTF

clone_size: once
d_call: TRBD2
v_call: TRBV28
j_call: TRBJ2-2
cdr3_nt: TGTGCCAGCAGTCCCCTAGCGGGAGGGGAACCGAACACCGGGGAGCTGTTTTTT
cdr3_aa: CASSPLAGGEPNTGELFF

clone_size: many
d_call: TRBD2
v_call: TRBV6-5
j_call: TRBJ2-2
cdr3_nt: TGTGCCAGCAGCAAAGGGACTAGCGGGGGGGGGCTGTTTTTT
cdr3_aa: CASSKGTSGGGLFF

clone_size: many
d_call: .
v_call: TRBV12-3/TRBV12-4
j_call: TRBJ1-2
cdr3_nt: TGTGCCAGCACGCACGGGGATGGCTACACCTTC
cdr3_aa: CASTHGDGYTF